The rows below give T cell receptor beta chains drawn from one sample of a study of cytotoxic CD8 clonotypes in ibrutinib-treated CLL. Generated by immunoSEQ multiplex PCR, the TCRdb table keeps only in-frame clones and is missing some. The sample lists approximately 26,000 clones; more than 65% were seen once. The sequencing here drew on PBMCs, taken after 12 months of ibrutinib treatment. These receptors originate from a human donor with chronic lymphocytic leukemia. The conserved cysteine and the conserved F or W are not part of the CDR3 here.

J	V	CDR3
TRBJ1-1	TRBV7-9	ASSETSEAF
TRBJ1-4	TRBV28	ASSLGQGVGNEKLF
TRBJ2-3	TRBV7-3	ASSSIGTDTQY
TRBJ1-1	TRBV11-2	ASSLRGTGTTEAF
TRBJ1-5	TRBV19	ASRRLDSNQPQH
TRBJ2-7	TRBV7-6	ASSAIRDKTYEQY
TRBJ1-6	TRBV19	ASSPSLNVYNSPLH
TRBJ1-1	TRBV7-2	ASSFGGIAEAF
TRBJ2-4	TRBV27	ASSFGGGRNIQY
TRBJ1-2	TRBV6-1	ASSEDWKNYGYT
TRBJ2-7	TRBV28	ASSLGRGARYEQY
TRBJ2-7	TRBV7-9	ASSLGGGGSYEQY
TRBJ2-7	TRBV19	ASTPTGGTGEQY
TRBJ2-6	TRBV4-1	ASSQSMRQLNSGANVLT
TRBJ2-5	TRBV7-2	ASTSRGGRETQY
TRBJ1-6	TRBV2	ASSRDSKNSPLH
TRBJ1-3	TRBV7-2	ASSTPGLSGNTIY
TRBJ1-1	TRBV2	ASRMQGATEAF
TRBJ1-3	TRBV5-6	ASTLPGGEVGTIY
TRBJ2-3	TRBV5-4	ASSPTRGGPLYTDTQY
TRBJ2-5	TRBV7-3	ASSFTGGRETQY
TRBJ2-1	TRBV9	ASSIDGVGEQF
TRBJ1-2	TRBV19	ASSRAGQANYGYT
TRBJ2-7	TRBV9	ASSVLAGGATY